The 19 T cell receptor beta chains in this list originate from one sample, sequenced in a study of CD8+ T cells in alopecia areata. Treatment here: oral pan-JAK inhibitor, 5-10 mg twice daily. cDNA reverse transcribed from extracted RNA served as the sequencing template. Libraries were prepared by immunoSEQ multiplex PCR; TCRdb keeps only in-frame clonotypes and omits some of them. This sample carries 180,000 or so clones, roughly 50% of them seen once, and the ten largest clones take 10% to 13%. The sample in question was CD8+ T cells sorted from blood, obtained at week 24, from a patient treated with tofacitinib. The source of these receptors is a human donor with alopecia areata.

The V and J genes are TRBV4-1 and TRBJ2-2; the match to TRBD1 covers 8 bases. The length of the CDR3 is 15 residues. Germline V gene data show CDR1 as MGHRA and CDR2 as YSYEKL. Germline trimming cut 5 bases from V and 4 bases from J; bases unmatched to any gene: 6. The CDR3 DNA reads TGCGCCAGCAGCGCCCTGGACAGGGCCACCGGGGAGCTGTTTTTT. Its protein product is CASSALDRATGELFF.

V gene TRBV27 combines with J gene TRBJ1-2; D is possibly TRBD1 (6 bases). Trimming took 0 bases from V and 6 from J, leaving 11 bases between them. Per germline, CDR1 MNHEY and CDR2 SMNVEV (reference sequence). The CDR3 length is 14 residues. The CDR3 DNA follows: TGTGCCAGCAGTTTATCACCCGGGACAAATGGCTACACCTTC. Translated: CASSLSPGTNGYTF.

The V and J genes are TRBV13 and TRBJ1-1; D gene uncertain. Germline lookup yields CDR1 PRHDT and CDR2 FYEKMQ (reference sequence). The germline V and J ends were trimmed by 5 bases and 2 bases, with 12 bases remaining between them. The CDR3 consists of 14 residues. The CDR3 reads CASSHRRSNTEAFF. CDR3 coding DNA: TGTGCCAGCAGCCACCGGAGGAGTAACACTGAAGCTTTCTTT. Complete variable domain (other parts from reference TRBV13 and TRBJ1-1): AAGVIQSPRHLIKEKRETATLKCYPIPRHDTVYWYQQGPGQDPQFLISFYEKMQSDKGSIPDRFSAQQFSDYHSELNMSSLELGDSALYFCASSHRRSNTEAFFGQGTRLTVV.

The rearrangement links TRBV7-8 to TRBJ2-3, with 11 positions matching TRBD2. Germline CDR1 SGHVS, CDR2 FQNEAQ. The junction had 2 bases not matched to a gene; V was cut back by 0 bases and J by 3 bases. The CDR3 length is 16 residues. In DNA, the CDR3 is TGTGCCAGCAGCTTAGCGGGACTAGCGGCAACAGATACGCAGTATTTT. Translated, it gives CASSLAGLAATDTQYF.

This chain joins TRBV7-9 and TRBJ1-2; the match to TRBD1 covers 7 bases. The V and J ends lost 3 bases and 1 base, in that order; junction bases with no gene match: 5. The germline V gene has CDR1 SEHNR and CDR2 FQNEAQ (reference sequence). The length of the CDR3 is 15 residues. CDR3 loop: CASSLGTADNYGYTF. The CDR3 region has the DNA TGTGCCAGCAGCTTGGGGACAGCTGATAACTATGGCTACACCTTC.

The chain combines TRBV19 with TRBJ1-2, with 9 nucleotides matching TRBD1. Germline V CDR1 and CDR2: LNHDA, SQIVND (reference sequence). This CDR3 contains 11 residues. V was clipped by 10 bases and J by 7 bases; unmatched bases: 4. Here the CDR3 reads CATGQGIGYTF. DNA for the CDR3: TGTGCCACGGGACAGGGAATTGGCTACACCTTC.

V and J are TRBV4-3 and TRBJ2-7, with unresolved D. The CDR3 spans 15 residues. V lost 6 bases and J lost 0, with 15 bases in between. CDR1 and CDR2 from the germline V gene are LGHNA and YSLEER. CDR3 amino acids: CASSPWDGSSYEQYF. In DNA, the CDR3 is TGCGCCAGCAGTCCCTGGGATGGAAGCTCCTACGAGCAGTACTTC.

The chain carries TRBV12-5 and TRBJ2-2; a weak D match, TRBD1 (6 bases). Germline CDR1 reads LGHNT; CDR2 reads FRNRAP. The V gene lost 7 bases and the J gene lost 6 bases, with 15 bases spanning the gap. The length of the CDR3 is 14 residues. The CDR3 spells CASASNYRAGELFF. CDR3 coding DNA: TGTGCTAGTGCCAGCAACTACAGGGCCGGGGAGCTGTTTTTT.

The rearrangement uses TRBV7-8 and TRBJ1-2; tentative D call: TRBD1 (6 bases). In germline, CDR1 is SGHVS, CDR2 FQNEAQ. This CDR3 has 17 amino acids. V dropped 1 base and J dropped 2 bases, with 17 bases sitting between them. CDR3 sequence reads: CASSLGGGGQRNYGYTF. Written as DNA, the CDR3 is TGTGCCAGCAGCTTAGGAGGGGGGGGCCAGCGAAACTATGGCTACACCTTC.

The chain carries TRBV14 and TRBJ2-1, with 12 bases identical to TRBD1. Germline trimming cut 0 bases from V and 6 bases from J; bases unmatched to any gene: 15. The germline CDR1 and CDR2 sequences are SGHDN and FVKESK. CDR3 length: 20 amino acids. The CDR3: CASSQESRDRGRVWGNEQFF. CDR3 nucleotide sequence: TGTGCCAGCAGCCAAGAATCAAGGGACAGGGGGCGAGTTTGGGGCAATGAGCAGTTCTTC.

The rearrangement joins TRBV11-2 to TRBJ1-1; TRBD1 matches at 7 bases. This CDR3 has 15 amino acids. From germline, CDR1 is SGHAT and CDR2 FQNNGV. J was trimmed by 3 bases and V by 2 bases; bases with no gene match: 6. CDR3 bases: TGTGCCAGCAGCTTACGACAGGGAGCATACACTGAAGCTTTCTTT. The encoded protein is CASSLRQGAYTEAFF.

V gene TRBV5-6 combines with J gene TRBJ2-3, with D possibly being TRBD2 (5 bases). Germline CDR1 SGHDT, CDR2 YYEEEE. Trimming stripped 0 bases from V and 0 bases from J, with 11 bases between. This CDR3 region has 16 residues. The CDR3 sequence is CASSLELATSTDTQYF. CDR3 nucleotide sequence: TGTGCCAGCAGCTTGGAGCTAGCAACAAGCACAGATACGCAGTATTTT.

This clone was picked up a small number of times. This rearrangement joins TRBV29-1 to TRBJ2-1; D is possibly TRBD1 or TRBD2 (6 bases each). The CDR3 is 14 residues long. The ends were cut back, 7 bases at V and 8 bases at J, with 21 bases in the middle. CDR1 SQVTM and CDR2 ANQGSEA come from the germline V gene. The CDR3 nucleotides read TGCAGCGCTGAGAGCGCCGGGGGCTTCGATGAGCAGTTCTTC. This codes for CSAESAGGFDEQFF.

The chain carries TRBV7-8 and TRBJ2-5; D is unresolved. The V end lost 0 bases, the J end lost 5 bases, and 1 base lay between the germline ends. The CDR3 totals 11 residues. CDR1 is SGHVS, CDR2 FQNEAQ, per germline. In nucleotides, the CDR3 is TGTGCCAGCAGCTTAGCGGAGACCCAGTACTTC. Translating gives CASSLAETQYF.

The chain combines TRBV29-1 with TRBJ1-2; 7 bases line up with TRBD1. CDR3 length: 13 amino acids. CDR1 is SQVTM and CDR2 is ANQGSEA in the germline V gene. The V gene end was trimmed by 7 bases and the J gene end by 4 bases; junction bases not matched to a gene: 9. The chain's CDR3 is CSAPASGGYGYTF. CDR3 sequence (DNA): TGCAGCGCCCCGGCCTCAGGGGGCTATGGCTACACCTTC.

This clone was observed a handful of times. The V and J genes are TRBV9 and TRBJ2-3; D gene ambiguous. The CDR3 is made up of 16 amino acids. From germline, CDR1 is SGDLS and CDR2 YYNGEE. V shed 4 bases and J shed 4 bases, with 19 bases lying between them. The CDR3 nucleotides read TGTGCCAGCAGCCCCGCCACTAACGAAAGTCCAGATACGCAGTATTTT. It is translated as CASSPATNESPDTQYF.

This clone showed up just a few times. The chain has TRBV19 and TRBJ2-2; the D is unclear. CDR1 is LNHDA and CDR2 is SQIVND in the germline V gene (reference sequence). V was clipped by 5 bases and J by 8 bases, with 12 bases between them. The CDR3 has 13 residues. The CDR3 region has the DNA TGTGCCAGTAGTGCCTCCGTGGGTGGGGAGCTGTTTTTT. Residues: CASSASVGGELFF.

This clone was seen a few times. CDR3: CASSYSAGEYTGELFF. The CDR3 region has the DNA TGTGCCAGCAGTTACTCGGCGGGGGAGTACACCGGGGAGCTGTTTTTT. The V gene is TRBV6-5, the J gene TRBJ2-2, with 7 bases fitting TRBD2. The junction had 4 bases not matched to a gene; V was cut back by 0 bases and J by 3 bases. The germline V gene has CDR1 MNHEY and CDR2 SVGAGI. The CDR3 runs 16 residues.

This chain uses TRBV29-1 with TRBJ1-2; D is perhaps TRBD1 (6 bases). V shed 0 bases and J shed 4 bases, with 12 bases lying between them. CDR1 and CDR2 from the germline V gene are SQVTM and ANQGSEA. CDR3 length: 14 residues. In nucleotides, the CDR3 is TGCAGCGTTGAAGATCAGGCAGGGGTCTATGGCTACACCTTC. It is translated as CSVEDQAGVYGYTF.